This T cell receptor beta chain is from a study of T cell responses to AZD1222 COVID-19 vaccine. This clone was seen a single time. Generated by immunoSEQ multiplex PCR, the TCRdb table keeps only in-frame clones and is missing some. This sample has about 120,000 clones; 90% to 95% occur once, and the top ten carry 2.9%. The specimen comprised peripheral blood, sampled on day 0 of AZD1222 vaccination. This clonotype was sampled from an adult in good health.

CDR3 in amino acids: CTSSQDPGQISYEQYF. CDR3 in DNA: TGCACCAGCAGCCAAGATCCCGGACAGATCTCCTACGAGCAGTACTTC. The chain carries TRBV1 and TRBJ2-7; the D call TRBD1 from the table was never checked on the DNA. TRBV1 is given as a pseudogene. This CDR3 is built from 16 residues.